Here is one TCR beta chain with its context. TCRdb analysed the RACE reads with MiXCR anew, one entry per CDR3 protein. The table records roughly 380,000 distinct CDR3 sequences, nearly 5% of them present only once. This sample is part of a study of human T cells and chemical hapten exposure. Study-wide background: The sensitizer, 2% DPC, was used on around 2 cm by around 2 cm of upper inner arm skin. Throughout a study of 20 to 25 weeks, patients underwent weekly scalp administration of diphenylcyclopropenone doses. The patient population, which was mostly female, had alopecia areata, totalis or universalis.

This CDR3 region has 15 residues. Trimming took 1 base from V and 0 from J, leaving 9 bases between them. The V gene's germline CDR1 is LGHDT and CDR2 YNNKEL (reference sequence). This sample's time point: patch test 1, 2 weeks after DPC sensitization. Treatment reported: therapeutic diphenylcyclopropenone sensitization with weekly scalp DPC. Blood sampling preceded each patch test application. The source of this sequence is a woman aged 45-65 years with alopecia areata. Some clones in this sample may be carry-over from other donors' samples. The sequences come from whole blood, collected in connection with sensitization to the hapten diphenylcyclopropenone (DPC). The V and J genes are TRBV3-1 and TRBJ1-2, with D maybe TRBD1 (5 bases). CDR3 DNA: TGTGCCAGCAGCCAAGTGGGCAGGGCTAACTATGGCTACACCTTC. Encoded protein: CASSQVGRANYGYTF.